This T cell receptor beta chain stems from a study of T cell clonality in common variable immunodeficiency (dated by TCRdb to between 2014 and 2017). Overall study results and their limits: Although equal DNA input was used, an average of about 81,820 unique sequences per sample was obtained for controls, compared with roughly 33,000 for CVID samples. CVID TCRbeta sequences reportedly showed fewer deletions and N-nucleotide insertions and lacked highly modified clones with 13 or more V deletions. Healthy controls shared more TCRbeta clones with each other than CVID subjects shared among themselves (p < 0.0001). According to the authors, finding the cause of the higher clonality in CVID would require sequencing the repertoires of T cell subpopulations. Correlations between repertoire features and clinical complications were limited by patient heterogeneity within the CVID cohort. TCRbeta clonality was higher in CVID subjects than in healthy controls (t-test p = 0.018), and the increase was most characteristic of about a third of subjects.

This clone was counted at least ten times. Its antigen is still unknown. The sequenced fragment ends 3 residues before the CDR3 boundary, so the rest is inferred from the germline J gene. For sequencing input, CVID and control samples contributed equivalent amounts of genomic DNA. For every sample, a 60 bp segment covering the rearranged TCRbeta CDR3 region was amplified and then sequenced. The immunoSEQ assay, a bias-corrected multiplex PCR with high-throughput sequencing, was employed for TCRbeta amplification. The original pipeline was this. Each unique nucleotide sequence was treated as a clone and annotated with V, D and J genes, copy number and frequency. Sequences were labeled productive if in frame, and non-productive if out of frame or containing stop codons. Clonality was calculated from Shannon's entropy as previously described. The predicted amino acid sequences of productive clones were used to derive the mean CDR3 Kyte-Doolittle hydropathy. Using the R hclust function, scaled V gene usage was clustered hierarchically with Manhattan distance and complete linkage. Sharing of clones by CDR3 amino acid sequence was evaluated through resampling of 12 repertoires per group over 100 rounds. The repertoires were searched for 70 published EBV-specific and approximately 250 published CMV-specific TCRbeta sequences. A couple of CVID samples yielding fewer than 10,000 sequences were excluded from analysis, leaving over 35 CVID repertoires. TCRdb mirrors the immuneACCESS table, restricted to in-frame sequences. Some clones are absent from its copies; in checked studies, under half trace to an unresolved V gene, and the reason for the others is unknown. V, J and clone size are taken as reported in that table, and D and trimming were inferred from the DNA itself. The table shows about 39,000 clones here, with no singletons. 2.5% to 3% of the sample is held by the ten biggest clonotypes.

Most of the CVID patients and most of the healthy controls were of Caucasian heritage. From each donor, roughly 4.5 to 8.5 ml of heparinized peripheral whole blood was collected. Genomic DNA from adults with common variable immune deficiency (CVID) and from healthy adult controls was used for sequencing of TCRbeta CDR3 repertoires. There were around 22 healthy adult volunteers in the control group (about 12 female and some ten male), ranging in age from about 20 to 75 years, with a mean age of roughly 32. To isolate peripheral blood mononuclear cells, diluted blood was subjected to density centrifugation over Hypaque 1077 or Ficoll-Paque. Unsorted mononuclear cells served as the source of genomic DNA, which was extracted either by Qiagen column purification or by a centrifugation-based method. As encoded in the germline V gene, CDR1 is SQVTM while CDR2 is ANQGSEA. V loses 5 bases of germline sequence and J loses 6 bases, and the interval between the two ends is 11 bases. From the cysteine through the phenylalanine, the CDR3 covers 12 amino acids. Part of the CDR3 DNA is given, 27 bases translated from base 1.

The chain is assembled from TRBV29-1 and TRBJ1-5, with TRBD1 perhaps the D gene, on 5 matching bases. The sequence came from a person aged 18 to 75 in good health. The source material was peripheral blood mononuclear cells. The covered CDR3 bases are TGCAGCGTTCTGAGCCAGGGTCAGCCC. The translation is CSVLSQGQP. The full-length CDR3 reads as CSVLSQGQPQHF.